The sequence of this T cell receptor beta chain was determined in a study of blood T cell repertoires in COVID-19. V gave up 2 bases and J gave up 5 bases; unmatched junction bases: 10. CDR3 size: 16 residues. Germline V gene lookup returns CDR1 MGHDK and CDR2 SYGVNS. In the original processing: By means of reference gene primer amplification, nucleated cell counts were estimated. Profiled with immunoSEQ multiplex PCR; TCRdb holds only in-frame clones, not every one. Clone size and V and J calls were adopted from that table, with D and trimming inferred from the DNA. The repertoire holds under 250,000 clones, around 85% seen once, with approximately 9.1% in the top ten.

V is TRBV25-1 and J is TRBJ2-5; 8 nucleotides agree with TRBD2. The sequenced material came from PBMCs or T cells enriched from blood (not recorded which). The receptor was isolated from a woman in her forties or fifties with acute COVID-19. The CDR3 region is CASSERSVPGGETQYF. The CDR3 region has the DNA TGTGCCAGCAGTGAACGGAGCGTCCCGGGGGGGGAGACCCAGTACTTC.